The 10 T cell receptor beta chains below all came from one sample that was sequenced in a study of T cell responses to AZD1222 COVID-19 vaccine. Sequenced by immunoSEQ multiplex PCR; TCRdb stores in-frame clones only, minus some. In the table there are fewer than 200,000 clones, 80% to 95% of which are singletons. Sequencing used peripheral blood, obtained on day 0 of AZD1222 vaccination. All receptors derive from an adult in good health.

The chain has TRBV4-3 and TRBJ1-1; a weak D match, TRBD1 (6 bases). This CDR3 contains 15 residues. Trimming pared 0 bases from V and 1 base from J, leaving 9 bases between. From germline, CDR1 is LGHNA and CDR2 YSLEER. The CDR3 region is CASSQDRGANTEAFF. The CDR3 nucleotides are TGCGCCAGCAGCCAAGACAGGGGCGCGAACACTGAAGCTTTCTTT.

This clone was counted once. V usage is TRBV6-2 or TRBV6-3 and J usage is TRBJ1-5, with D unclear. CDR1 is MNHEY, CDR2 SVGEGT, per germline. This CDR3 contains 12 residues. The ends were cut back, 5 bases at V and 6 bases at J, with 8 bases in the middle. The CDR3 DNA reads TGTGCCAGCAGTACCTCCATTCAGCCCCAGCATTTT. This encodes CASSTSIQPQHF.

This clone was recorded only once. V gene TRBV5-5 combines with J gene TRBJ1-1; D remains unclear. Trimming removed 2 bases from V and 5 bases from J, with 16 bases in between. The CDR3 sequence is 15 residues long. CDR1 is SGHKS and CDR2 is YYEKEE in the germline V gene (reference sequence). The CDR3: CASSFQFPGRTEAFF. The CDR3 DNA follows: TGTGCCAGCAGCTTTCAGTTCCCGGGTCGGACTGAAGCTTTCTTT.

The sample holds a few counts of this clone. The rearrangement links TRBV5-4 to TRBJ2-2, with 7 bases aligning to TRBD1. The CDR3 runs to 14 residues. Per the germline V gene, CDR1 is SGHNT and CDR2 is YYREEE (reference sequence). The ends lost 7 bases at V and 3 bases at J; junction bases unmatched: 6. CDR3 amino acids: CASAKGADTGELFF. The CDR3, as DNA: TGTGCCAGCGCTAAGGGGGCTGACACCGGGGAGCTGTTTTTT.

The J gene is TRBJ2-1, the V gene TRBV6-5; D is uncertain. V dropped 6 bases and J dropped 6 bases, with 6 bases sitting between them. In germline, CDR1 is MNHEY, CDR2 SVGAGI. This CDR3 region has 11 residues. The CDR3 loop reads CASRRSNEQFF. In DNA, the CDR3 is TGTGCCAGCAGAAGGAGCAATGAGCAGTTCTTC.

The gene calls are TRBV19 and TRBJ1-1; weak D call: TRBD1 (6 bases). V lost 1 base, J lost 6 bases, and 12 bases lay in between. The CDR3 runs to 14 residues. Germline V gene lookup returns CDR1 LNHDA and CDR2 SQIVND (reference sequence). The CDR3 reads CASSIGWDTPEAFF. For the CDR3, the DNA is TGTGCCAGTAGTATAGGGTGGGACACCCCTGAAGCTTTCTTT.

V and J are TRBV2 and TRBJ1-5; D not certain. This CDR3 region has 13 residues. Germline V gene sequence: CDR1 SNHLY, CDR2 FYNNEI. Trimming took 5 bases from V and 5 from J, leaving 10 bases between them. The CDR3 DNA reads as TGTGCCAGCAGTTCCGAGAGACATCAGCCCCAGCATTTT. Residues: CASSSERHQPQHF.

V is TRBV7-6 and J is TRBJ2-3, with a possible D match to TRBD2 (6 bases). V dropped 9 bases and J dropped 3 bases, with 19 bases sitting between them. CDR1 and CDR2 from the germline V gene are SGHVS and FNYEAQ. The CDR3 runs 15 residues. This CDR3 reads CASTDSGLPTDTQYF. CDR3 DNA: TGTGCCAGTACCGACAGCGGACTACCGACAGATACGCAGTATTTT.

This clone was recorded only once. The rearrangement joins TRBV12-2 to TRBJ1-5; the table assigns TRBD1, which was not confirmed against the DNA. TRBV12-2 is annotated as a pseudogene. This CDR3 region has 19 residues. In DNA, the CDR3 is TGTGCAAGTCGCTCCGGGACAGGGGGCAAGAGAGGGGGCAATCAGCCCCAGCATTTT. Protein product: CASRSGTGGKRGGNQPQHF.

This sequence joins TRBV7-9 and TRBJ1-4; tentative D call: TRBD1 (5 bases). Per germline, CDR1 SEHNR and CDR2 FQNEAQ (reference sequence). Trimming removed 3 bases from V and 0 bases from J, with 14 bases in between. CDR3 length equals 17 residues. The DNA for the CDR3 is TGTGCCAGCAGCTTCCTAGGTGAAGGGGCAACTAATGAAAAACTGTTTTTT. Translating gives CASSFLGEGATNEKLFF.